This TCR beta chain was sequenced for a study of post-analysis software for immune sequencing data (dated by TCRdb to 2015 to 2017). The study in broad terms: Relapsing-remitting, secondary progressive and progressive-relapsing multiple sclerosis were recorded as disease courses, and subtype annotation was lacking for some patients. The patient repertoires were compared against 11 previously published healthy control repertoires obtained from donors aged 6 to 25 years. A subset of samples was prepared in parallel using single-end sample barcoding, then pooled and co-amplified after Illumina adapter ligation. The study at large found these results: Four or five TRBV segments, including TRBV5-6, TRBV5-1 and TRBV20-1, were significantly more frequent in patients than controls. The control group was slightly older than the multiple sclerosis patient group. Strong co-clustering of samples prepared in the same batch was shown by direct clustering with F measure, prompting a batch-effect correction. Normalized Chao1 diversity was significantly lower in multiple sclerosis patients than controls, suggesting substantial peripheral T-cell clonal expansion.

To demonstrate the VDJtools post-analysis software, TCR beta repertoires were profiled from the peripheral blood of over ten young patients with multiple sclerosis. The patients with multiple sclerosis were children and adolescents between about 6 and 17 years of age. This clonotype was detected ten times or more. The target of this receptor is not known. The sample holds no much larger clone one base away, and base qualities are not on file. Preparation of the library involved PCR. Sequencing took place on an Illumina HiSeq 2500. To reduce PCR and sequencing biases, unique molecular identifiers were incorporated into the TCR beta cDNA libraries. Per 1 to 10 million input T cells, approximately 500,000 cDNA molecules were obtained, such that each molecule approximated one T cell. The patient libraries were prepared and sequenced with the same protocol used for the earlier healthy control dataset. Within a given batch, samples were prepared together, multiplexed and sequenced on the same HiSeq lane. On the authors' methods: Raw barcoded reads were processed with MIGEC, and single-read molecular identifier groups were discarded before consensus assembly and CDR3 extraction. Clonotype tables were post-analysed with VDJtools, and diversity was normalized by down-sampling all datasets to the smallest sample size. Repertoire overlap clustering matched CDR3 amino acid but not nucleotide sequences to correct batch-related cross-sample contamination. Using fastp trimming at Q25 and MiXCR clonotype assembly, TCRdb reanalyzed the public sequencing data and kept in-frame beta chains. Under each unique CDR3 protein, matching rows form one entry showing the most common genes and DNA. TCRdb's processing, not the authors', yielded these V and J calls. This sample is represented by 250,000 to 300,000 distinct CDR3 sequences; about 38% of them were singletons. The ten largest clones capture 4% to 6% of the sample.

V drops 1 base and J drops 0 bases, leaving 4 bases in between. From cysteine to phenylalanine, the CDR3 is 12 amino acids long. The sequence is cut down to CDR3 DNA, 36 bases in frame from base 1. From the germline V gene (reference sequence), CDR1 is DFQATT and CDR2 is SNEGSKA. This TCR derives from a girl aged 5-17 years with multiple sclerosis. Rearrangement joined TRBV20-1 to TRBJ2-7; the D gene cannot be resolved reliably. Sequencing used blood. The CDR3 region has the sequence CSARGPSYEQYF. The nucleotide sequence reads as follows: TGCAGTGCTAGAGGTCCCTCCTACGAGCAGTACTTC.